This entry concerns a single T cell receptor (beta chain). Its antigen is currently unknown. Relapses following autologous stem cell transplantation were seen in all patients, with brentuximab vedotin exposure varying. Relapsed/refractory classical Hodgkin lymphoma patients had complete, partial or progressive responses. The data belong to a study of PD-1 blockade in classical Hodgkin lymphoma. General study points: Some patients began nivolumab under 1 year after ASCT. These patients were excluded from later analyses. Baseline TCR diversity was reportedly lower in newly diagnosed patients than in healthy donors. It was reported as lower still in relapsed/refractory patients. CD4+ TCR diversity, unlike CD8+, rose significantly by C4D1.

Assay: immunoSEQ multiplex PCR; the TCRdb copy retains only in-frame clones and omits some. This sample carries 45,000 to 50,000 clones, around three quarters of them seen once, and the ten largest clones take roughly 20%. The V and J ends lost 5 bases and 9 bases, in that order; junction bases with no gene match: 4. The CDR3 runs 11 residues. CDR1 is DFQATT and CDR2 is SNEGSKA in the germline V gene (reference sequence). Sequenced material: peripheral blood mononuclear cells (PBMCs), taken before the second cycle of nivolumab. This clonotype originated in a human donor with classical Hodgkin lymphoma. The chain employs TRBV20-1 and TRBJ2-1; 7 bases fit TRBD2. CDR3 sequence: CSAAREAEQFF. CDR3 nucleotide sequence: TGCAGTGCTGCTCGGGAGGCTGAGCAGTTCTTC.